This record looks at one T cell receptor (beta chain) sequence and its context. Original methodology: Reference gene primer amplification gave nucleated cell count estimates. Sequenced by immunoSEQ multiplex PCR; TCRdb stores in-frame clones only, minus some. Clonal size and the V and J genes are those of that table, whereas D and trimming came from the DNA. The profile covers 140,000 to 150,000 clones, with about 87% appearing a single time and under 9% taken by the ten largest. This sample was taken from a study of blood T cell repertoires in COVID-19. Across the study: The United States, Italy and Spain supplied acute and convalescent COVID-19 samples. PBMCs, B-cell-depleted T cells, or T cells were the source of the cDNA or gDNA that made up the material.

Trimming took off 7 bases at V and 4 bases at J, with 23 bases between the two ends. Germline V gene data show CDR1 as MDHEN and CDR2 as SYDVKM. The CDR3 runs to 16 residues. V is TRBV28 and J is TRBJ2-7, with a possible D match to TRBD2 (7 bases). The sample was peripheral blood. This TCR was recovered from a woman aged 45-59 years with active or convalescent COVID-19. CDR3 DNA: TGTGCCAGCAATCCCGGGGGCGGGGGTCAATTTTACGAGCAGTACTTC. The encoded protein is CASNPGGGGQFYEQYF.